The 28 T cell receptor beta chains reported below all come from one sample, sequenced in a study of neurological immune-mediated disorders. MiXCR, applied by TCRdb to the 5' RACE reads, yields one record per CDR3 protein. The sample carries tens of thousands of distinct CDR3 sequences, less than 6% recorded once. Sequencing was carried out using CD4+ T cells from blood. Every receptor here comes from a woman aged 18 to 35 with multiple sclerosis.

This clonotype has a count of ten or more. V usage is TRBV12-3 or TRBV12-4 and J usage is TRBJ2-2, with TRBD2 as a possible D gene (5 bases). The CDR3 loop spans 13 amino acids. The germline V and J ends were trimmed by 8 bases and 3 bases, with 10 bases remaining between them. The CDR3 region is CASRRGDTGELFF. The DNA of the CDR3 is TGTGCCAGCCGTCGGGGAGACACCGGGGAGCTGTTTTTT.

This clonotype was recorded many times. This sequence joins TRBV7-9 and TRBJ1-2; D perhaps matches TRBD1 (5 bases). Trimming pared 5 bases from V and 8 bases from J, leaving 12 bases between. The CDR3 spans 12 residues. The germline gives CDR1 SEHNR, CDR2 FQNEAQ (reference sequence). The CDR3 coding sequence is TGTGCCAGCAGCCGACGGGACTTAGGCTACACCTTC. The encoded protein is CASSRRDLGYTF. The full variable domain, with the rest looked up from reference TRBV7-9 and TRBJ1-2, is DTGVSQNPRHKITKRGQNVTFRCDPISEHNRLYWYRQTLGQGPEFLTYFQNEAQLEKSRLLSDRFSAERPKGSFSTLEIQRTEQGDSAMYLCASSRRDLGYTFGSGTRLTVV.

The J gene is TRBJ2-1, the V gene TRBV19; D gene uncertain. The V gene lost 7 bases and the J gene lost 5 bases, with 18 bases spanning the gap. The CDR3 is made up of 15 amino acids. CDR1 is LNHDA, CDR2 SQIVND, per germline (reference sequence). As DNA, the CDR3 is TGTGCCAGTAAAAGGAGAGGTGATGCGGACAATGAGCAGTTCTTC. Translated: CASKRRGDADNEQFF. Full variable domain (remainder filled in from reference TRBV19 and TRBJ2-1): DGGITQSPKYLFRKEGQNVTLSCEQNLNHDAMYWYRQDPGQGLRLIYYSQIVNDFQKGDIAEGYSVSREKKESFPLTVTSAQKNPTAFYLCASKRRGDADNEQFFGPGTRLTVL.

Many counts were recorded for this clonotype. The rearrangement uses TRBV28 and TRBJ2-5; possibly TRBD1 or TRBD2 for D (6 bases each). Trimming cost V 3 bases and J 5 bases, with 13 bases left between them. Germline lookup yields CDR1 MDHEN and CDR2 SYDVKM. This CDR3 contains 14 residues. DNA of the CDR3: TGTGCCAGCAGTTTCGGTGGGGGGCTGGAGACCCAGTACTTC. It encodes CASSFGGGLETQYF. Looking up the rest from reference TRBV28 and TRBJ2-5 gives the full variable domain: DVKVTQSSRYLVKRTGEKVFLECVQDMDHENMFWYRQDPGLGLRLIYFSYDVKMKEKGDIPEGYSVSREKKERFSLILESASTNQTSMYLCASSFGGGLETQYFGPGTRLLVL.

This clonotype has ten or more counts. The chain employs TRBV7-2 and TRBJ2-7; D gene unclear. The CDR3 extends over 14 amino acids. Trimming left V 0 bases short and J 5 bases short, with 11 bases between. The germline CDR1 and CDR2 sequences are SGHTA and FQGNSA. CDR3: CASSLASMTDEQYV. The CDR3 DNA sequence: TGTGCCAGCAGCTTAGCTTCTATGACTGACGAGCAGTACGTC.

This clonotype was detected many times. Here the CDR3 DNA reads TGTGCCAGCAGCTTGCAGGCGGGGCTCTCCTACGAGCAGTACGTC. It yields the protein CASSLQAGLSYEQYV. The chain has TRBV5-5 and TRBJ2-7; maybe TRBD2 (6 bases). Germline CDR1 SGHKS, CDR2 YYEKEE (reference sequence). The length of the CDR3 is 15 residues. Trimming took off 1 base at V and 0 bases at J, with 11 bases between the two ends.

This clonotype has just a few counts. The gene calls are TRBV29-1 and TRBJ1-2; tentative D call: TRBD1 (5 bases). The length of the CDR3 is 13 residues. Trimming stripped 1 base from V and 7 bases from J, with 13 bases between. Germline V lookup: CDR1 SQVTM, CDR2 ANQGSEA. As DNA, the CDR3 is TGCAGCGTTGAAGGCAGGGATGGCTCTGGCTACACCTTC. Amino acid sequence: CSVEGRDGSGYTF. The full variable domain, rest sourced from reference TRBV29-1 and TRBJ1-2, is SAVISQKPSRDICQRGTSLTIQCQVDSQVTMMFWYRQQPGQSLTLIATANQGSEATYESGFVIDKFPISRPNLTFSTLTVSNMSPEDSSIYLCSVEGRDGSGYTFGSGTRLTVV.

This clonotype was found many times. The chain carries TRBV20-1 and TRBJ1-5; D may be TRBD1 (5 bases). Trimming took off 3 bases at V and 3 bases at J, with 12 bases between the two ends. Germline assignment: CDR1 DFQATT and CDR2 SNEGSKA (reference sequence). CDR3 length equals 14 residues. This CDR3 is CSASAGSNNQPQHF. The CDR3 DNA sequence: TGCAGTGCTAGTGCAGGGAGCAACAATCAGCCCCAGCATTTT.

The V and J genes are TRBV27 and TRBJ2-1; D call uncertain. Trimming left V 3 bases short and J 6 bases short, with 12 bases between. CDR3 size: 14 residues. The germline CDR1 and CDR2 sequences are MNHEY and SMNVEV (reference sequence). The CDR3 loop reads CASSFGRWTNEQFF. The CDR3 region has the DNA TGTGCCAGCAGTTTCGGGCGTTGGACCAATGAGCAGTTCTTC.

The chain is built from TRBV20-1 and TRBJ1-5; D remains unclear. The germline gives CDR1 DFQATT, CDR2 SNEGSKA (reference sequence). This CDR3 is built from 14 residues. Between the trimmed V and J ends, which lost 0 bases and 6 bases, there was a span of 12 bases. This CDR3 reads CSARDRGVSQPQHF. As DNA, the CDR3 is TGCAGTGCTAGAGATCGGGGAGTTAGTCAGCCCCAGCATTTT.

The chain is built from TRBV20-1 and TRBJ1-5; D gene ambiguous. Trimming stripped 5 bases from V and 4 bases from J, with 18 bases between. The CDR3 is made up of 15 amino acids. From germline, CDR1 is DFQATT and CDR2 SNEGSKA (reference sequence). DNA of the CDR3: TGCAGTGCTTCTAAGCCCATCCGGGAAAATCAGCCCCAGCATTTT. The encoded protein is CSASKPIRENQPQHF.

This clonotype was seen repeatedly, ten times or more. CDR3 region: CASSPGVTEAFF. DNA for the CDR3: TGTGCCAGCAGCCCCGGGGTGACTGAAGCTTTCTTT. The V call is TRBV7-8, the J call TRBJ1-1; no definite D call. V lost 5 bases and J lost 5, with 9 bases in between. CDR3 length: 12 amino acids. The germline V gene encodes CDR1 SGHVS and CDR2 FQNEAQ.

This clonotype was seen at least ten times. This chain joins TRBV29-1 and TRBJ2-2; no reliable D call. The CDR3 is 14 residues long. V lost 3 bases to trimming and J lost 2 bases, with 10 bases between them. Germline V gene sequence: CDR1 SQVTM, CDR2 ANQGSEA. DNA for the CDR3: TGCAGCGTTGACCTACAGACTAACACCGGGGAGCTGTTTTTT. Protein sequence: CSVDLQTNTGELFF.

This clonotype was counted many times. The chain joins TRBV12-3 or TRBV12-4 to TRBJ1-2; tentative D call: TRBD1 (6 bases). V gave up 6 bases and J gave up 3 bases, with 11 bases separating them. The CDR3 runs to 13 residues. DNA of the CDR3: TGTGCCAGCAGCTTACAGGGCGACTATGGCTACACCTTC. Translation gives CASSLQGDYGYTF.

This clonotype was counted many times. The chain has TRBV2 and TRBJ1-5, with D possibly TRBD1 on 5 matching bases. Per germline, CDR1 SNHLY and CDR2 FYNNEI. Trimming took 4 bases from V and 7 from J, leaving 14 bases between them. The length of the CDR3 is 14 residues. The DNA for the CDR3 is TGTGCCAGCAGTGGGCAGGGAGGACGGCAGCCCCAGCATTTT. Translated, it gives CASSGQGGRQPQHF.

At least ten counts were recorded for this clonotype. The chain employs TRBV20-1 and TRBJ2-4; 9 bases align to TRBD1. V trimming: 6 bases; J trimming: 7 bases; junction bases outside the gene matches: 13. The CDR3 spans 15 residues. The germline gives CDR1 DFQATT, CDR2 SNEGSKA (reference sequence). The CDR3 DNA is TGCAGTGCCATTCCCGGGACAGGGATGGGGAACATTCAGTACTTC. This encodes CSAIPGTGMGNIQYF.

There are many counts of this clonotype. A read error may explain this, as a much larger clone is one base away. The chain links TRBV3-1 to TRBJ2-4, with 9 bases fitting TRBD1. V dropped 1 base and J dropped 4; count of bases not matched to a gene: 11. The CDR3 consists of 18 residues. Per germline, CDR1 LGHDT and CDR2 YNNKEL (reference sequence). In DNA, the CDR3 is TGTGCCAGCAGCCAAGCGCCTTTTTCCGGGACAGGGAAAAACATTCAGTACTTC. Amino acids: CASSQAPFSGTGKNIQYF.

This clonotype was detected ten times or more. This sequence joins TRBV6-5 and TRBJ2-1; 8 bases match TRBD1. The V and J ends lost 6 bases and 3 bases, in that order; junction bases with no gene match: 4. CDR3 length: 14 amino acids. Germline CDR1 and CDR2: MNHEY and SVGAGI. The DNA for the CDR3 is TGTGCCAGCAGACGGGGACAGGTCTACAATGAGCAGTTCTTC. Protein: CASRRGQVYNEQFF.

This clonotype was counted at least ten times. V usage is TRBV12-3 or TRBV12-4 and J usage is TRBJ1-1; D might be TRBD1 (5 bases). The V and J ends lost 5 bases and 4 bases respectively, with 14 bases between them. The CDR3 extends over 14 amino acids. CDR3 nucleotides: TGTGCCAGCAGTAAGCTGGGAGGGGCCACTGAAGCTTTCTTT. Translating it yields CASSKLGGATEAFF.

This clonotype was recorded at least ten times. The chain recombines TRBV20-1 with TRBJ2-1; tentatively, D is TRBD1 or TRBD2 (6 bases each). Per germline, CDR1 DFQATT and CDR2 SNEGSKA (reference sequence). Deletions cut 3 bases from V and 16 bases from J, with 19 bases between. The CDR3 length is 12 residues. The CDR3 DNA sequence: TGCAGTGCTAGGGGGGGACCTGAGGGGGGATTCTTC. Residues: CSARGGPEGGFF.

This clonotype was found many times. This chain links TRBV7-6 with TRBJ2-5; 8 nucleotides align to TRBD1. J was trimmed by 2 bases and V by 6 bases; bases with no gene match: 8. The CDR3 is made up of 15 amino acids. Germline V CDR1 and CDR2: SGHVS, FNYEAQ. The CDR3 bases are TGTGCCAGCAGTTTGAAGGACAGGGTACAAGAGACCCAGTACTTC. It is translated as CASSLKDRVQETQYF.

At least ten counts were recorded for this clonotype. This rearrangement joins TRBV10-3 to TRBJ1-5; D possibly corresponds to TRBD1 (6 bases). Deletions cut 5 bases from V and 6 bases from J, with 11 bases between. The CDR3 extends over 13 amino acids. The V gene's germline CDR1 is ENHRY and CDR2 SYGVKD. The CDR3 DNA follows: TGTGCCATCAGTTCAGGGGAAGGTCAGCCCCAGCATTTT. This codes for CAISSGEGQPQHF.

There are many counts of this clonotype. The V call is TRBV7-2, the J call TRBJ1-4; D unresolved. Germline loops: CDR1 SGHTA, CDR2 FQGNSA. V lost 5 bases, J lost 7 bases, and 20 bases lay in between. The CDR3 extends over 16 amino acids. The CDR3 spells CASSPDPTIGVEKLFF. CDR3 nucleotides: TGTGCCAGCAGCCCAGACCCCACGATCGGTGTTGAAAAACTGTTTTTT.

Written as DNA, the CDR3 is TGTGCCAGCAGCCGCATGGACTCCAGGGGCTCCTATGGCTACACCTTC. Its protein is CASSRMDSRGSYGYTF. The chain uses TRBV7-2 and TRBJ1-2, with D possibly TRBD1 on 6 matching bases. CDR1 and CDR2 (germline): SGHTA, FQGNSA. V lost 5 bases, J lost 4 bases, and 20 bases lay in between. The CDR3 has 16 residues.

This clonotype was counted at least ten times. V gene TRBV6-2 or TRBV6-3 combines with J gene TRBJ1-2; D is ambiguous. The V and J ends lost 4 bases and 8 bases respectively, with 11 bases between them. This CDR3 spans 12 amino acids. Germline V lookup: CDR1 MNHEY, CDR2 SVGEGT. The CDR3 DNA follows: TGTGCCAGCAGTTCGAACTCGTGGGGCTACACCTTC. This sequence encodes CASSSNSWGYTF.

In this sample, this clonotype turned up many times. This chain links TRBV5-1 with TRBJ2-7; 7 bases fit TRBD2. The germline V gene has CDR1 SGHRS and CDR2 YFSETQ. This CDR3 has 14 residues. With 2 bases clipped from V and 1 base from J, the junction kept 3 bases outside the gene matches. The CDR3 coding sequence is TGCGCCAGCAGCTTCGGGGAGGGTTCCTACGAGCAGTACGTC. As protein: CASSFGEGSYEQYV.

This clonotype was seen repeatedly, ten times or more. The chain couples TRBV29-1 to TRBJ2-5; TRBD2 matches at 8 bases. The CDR3 is made up of 14 amino acids. J gave up 5 bases and V 7 bases, and 12 bases lay outside the gene matches. Germline CDR1 and CDR2: SQVTM and ANQGSEA. The CDR3 coding sequence is TGCAGCGCCTTTCTAAGCGGGGGCTGGGAGACCCAGTACTTC. Protein sequence: CSAFLSGGWETQYF.

This clonotype has ten or more counts. The chain has TRBV7-9 and TRBJ1-4; the match to TRBD1 covers 7 bases. The junction had 13 bases not matched to a gene; V was cut back by 8 bases and J by 7 bases. Germline CDR1 SEHNR, CDR2 FQNEAQ (reference sequence). This CDR3 has 15 amino acids. The DNA of the CDR3 is TGTGCCAGCTCCAAACCAACAGGGGAGACTGAAAAACTGTTTTTT. Protein: CASSKPTGETEKLFF.